These 22 T cell receptor beta chains were sequenced from one sample in a study of regulatory T cells in long-lasting Graves disease. Assembly of TCR beta libraries relied on iRepertoire HTBI primers together with Arm-PCR of CDR3 regions. TCRdb itself ran the multiplex PCR reads through MiXCR, one entry per CDR3 protein. The sample yields around 420,000 distinct CDR3 sequences, 15% seen once. The time point: newly diagnosed GD, antithyroid drugs for less than 3 months. The TCR library was prepared using RNA isolated from PBMCs. These same data were also listed under a study on T cells in Graves' hyperthyroidism and ophthalmopathy.

The specimen was peripheral blood mononuclear cells (PBMCs), collected at new diagnosis, from a patient treated with antithyroid drugs. Source of these receptors: a woman in her thirties or forties with Graves disease.

V and J are TRBV5-5 and TRBJ2-7; D is tentatively TRBD1 or TRBD2 (5 bases each). Trimming took off 1 base at V and 2 bases at J, with 13 bases between the two ends. CDR1 SGHKS and CDR2 YYEKEE come from the germline V gene (reference sequence). The CDR3 has 15 amino acids. The CDR3 loop reads CASSLHRGDAYEQYF. CDR3 coding DNA: TGTGCCAGCAGCTTGCATCGGGGCGATGCCTACGAGCAGTACTTC. Using reference TRBV5-5 and TRBJ2-7 for the parts outside the CDR3, the full variable domain is DAGVTQSPTHLIKTRGQQVTLRCSPISGHKSVSWYQQVLGQGPQFIFQYYEKEERGRGNFPDRFSARQFPNYSSELNVNALLLGDSALYLCASSLHRGDAYEQYFGPGTRLTVT.

The V call is TRBV29-1, the J call TRBJ1-1; D call uncertain. This CDR3 is 12 amino acids long. Germline V CDR1 and CDR2: SQVTM, ANQGSEA. Trimming took off 3 bases at V and 5 bases at J, with 10 bases between the two ends. DNA of the CDR3: TGCAGCGTTGATGTTGGGCCGACTGAAGCTTTCTTT. It encodes CSVDVGPTEAFF.

The CDR3 nucleotides are TGCGCCAGCAGCTTGGAGAGCAGGGTGGGAAACACCATATATTTT. Residues: CASSLESRVGNTIYF. V gene TRBV5-1 combines with J gene TRBJ1-3, with D possibly matching TRBD1 (5 bases). The germline CDR1 and CDR2 sequences are SGHRS and YFSETQ. The CDR3 covers 15 residues. The V gene lost 0 bases and the J gene lost 4 bases, with 11 bases spanning the gap.

In its sample, this clonotype was seen a few times. A much larger clonotype is one base distant, so this may be a read error. The chain combines TRBV6-2 or TRBV6-3 with TRBJ1-4, with D uncertain. With 5 bases removed from V and 4 bases from J, the gap between germline ends came to 14 bases. Germline V gene lookup returns CDR1 MNHEY and CDR2 SVGEGT. The CDR3 loop spans 15 amino acids. The chain's CDR3 is CASSSFEGINEKLFF. The DNA of the CDR3 is TGTGCCAGCAGTAGCTTCGAAGGCATTAATGAAAAACTGTTTTTT.

This clonotype was seen a handful of times. The chain is built from TRBV28 and TRBJ2-3, with 16 positions matching TRBD2. Germline V gene lookup returns CDR1 MDHEN and CDR2 SYDVKM. J lost 6 bases, V lost 7 bases, and 10 bases had no gene match. The CDR3 is made up of 17 amino acids. The CDR3 DNA reads TGTGCCAGCACATACTCGGGACTAGCGGGAGGGCCTGATACGCAGTATTTT. Amino acids: CASTYSGLAGGPDTQYF.

This clonotype was counted between two and nine times. In nucleotides, the CDR3 is TGTGCCAGCAGGCCGACAGCTGGAAACACCATATATTTT. It translates to CASRPTAGNTIYF. This chain connects TRBV7-2 to TRBJ1-3; maybe TRBD1 (5 bases). The CDR3 consists of 13 residues. Germline V gene sequence: CDR1 SGHTA, CDR2 FQGNSA. Between the trimmed V and J ends, which lost 6 bases and 2 bases, there was a span of 8 bases. Full variable domain (rest looked up from reference TRBV7-2 and TRBJ1-3): GAGVSQSPSNKVTEKGKDVELRCDPISGHTALYWYRQSLGQGLEFLIYFQGNSAPDKSGLPSDRFSAERTGGSVSTLTIQRTQQEDSAVYLCASRPTAGNTIYFGEGSWLTVV.

This clonotype was counted ten times or more. The rearrangement uses TRBV27 and TRBJ2-3; 11 nucleotides agree with TRBD2. This CDR3 contains 16 residues. Trimming removed 0 bases from V and 4 bases from J; junction bases left unmatched: 3. Germline CDR1 and CDR2: MNHEY and SMNVEV (reference sequence). The CDR3 nucleotides read TGTGCCAGCAGTTTATCCCTAGCGGGAGGATCAGATACGCAGTATTTT. Encoded protein: CASSLSLAGGSDTQYF.

The V gene is TRBV25-1, the J gene TRBJ1-1; D remains ambiguous. Looked up from germline, CDR1 is MGHDK and CDR2 is SYGVNS. The V end was cut by 4 bases, the J end by 1 base, with 22 bases between. The CDR3 has 18 amino acids. The CDR3 nucleotides read TGTGCCAGCAGTGTACCTTCACCTTCCTTGGGGAGGAACACTGAAGCTTTCTTT. It translates to CASSVPSPSLGRNTEAFF. The full variable domain, rest sourced from reference TRBV25-1 and TRBJ1-1, is EADIYQTPRYLVIGTGKKITLECSQTMGHDKMYWYQQDPGMELHLIHYSYGVNSTEKGDLSSESTVSRIRTEHFPLTLESARPSHTSQYLCASSVPSPSLGRNTEAFFGQGTRLTVV.

This clonotype was recorded at least ten times. The J gene is TRBJ2-7, the V gene TRBV30; no clear D. Germline loops: CDR1 GTSNPN, CDR2 SVGIG (reference sequence). Trimming removed 2 bases at V and 4 bases at J, with 9 bases between. The CDR3 is made up of 12 amino acids. The CDR3 sequence is CAWSLPRYEQYF. The DNA for the CDR3 is TGTGCCTGGAGTTTACCTCGGTACGAGCAGTACTTC.

The sample holds many counts of this clonotype. The chain couples TRBV9 to TRBJ2-7; D ambiguous. The CDR3 has 13 amino acids. V lost 3 bases to trimming and J lost 1 base, with 8 bases between them. In germline, CDR1 is SGDLS, CDR2 YYNGEE. CDR3 amino acids: CASSASPSYEQYF. In DNA form, the CDR3 reads TGTGCCAGCAGCGCATCCCCGTCCTACGAGCAGTACTTC. The full variable domain, completed using reference TRBV9 and TRBJ2-7, is DSGVTQTPKHLITATGQRVTLRCSPRSGDLSVYWYQQSLDQGLQFLIQYYNGEERAKGNILERFSAQQFPDLHSELNLSSLELGDSALYFCASSASPSYEQYFGPGTRLTVT.

V usage is TRBV5-1 and J usage is TRBJ1-4; 8 bases align to TRBD1. CDR1 SGHRS and CDR2 YFSETQ come from the germline V gene. V lost 4 bases and J lost 5; bases outside the gene matches: 10. CDR3 length: 16 amino acids. The CDR3 DNA reads TGCGCCAGCAGCAGCGGGACAGGACCCAGCAATGAAAAACTGTTTTTT. Amino acid sequence: CASSSGTGPSNEKLFF. Using reference TRBV5-1 and TRBJ1-4 for the parts outside the CDR3, the full variable domain is KAGVTQTPRYLIKTRGQQVTLSCSPISGHRSVSWYQQTPGQGLQFLFEYFSETQRNKGNFPGRFSGRQFSNSRSEMNVSTLELGDSALYLCASSSGTGPSNEKLFFGSGTQLSVL.

This clonotype was recorded many times. The J gene is TRBJ2-2, the V gene TRBV11-2; possibly TRBD2 for D (6 bases). Trimming took off 7 bases at V and 5 bases at J, with 20 bases between the two ends. The CDR3 has 16 amino acids. The germline V gene has CDR1 SGHAT and CDR2 FQNNGV. Here the CDR3 DNA reads TGTGCCAGCACCGGGCGGTCCCTAGCGAGAACCGGGGAGCTGTTTTTT. This translates into CASTGRSLARTGELFF.

The CDR3 loop is CASSLGISGTEAFF. Written as DNA, the CDR3 is TGTGCCAGCAGCCTCGGAATAAGCGGGACTGAAGCTTTCTTT. The rearrangement joins TRBV7-3 to TRBJ1-1; D unresolved. The V end lost 5 bases, the J end lost 5 bases, and 15 bases lay between the germline ends. The CDR3 has 14 residues. Germline CDR1 SGHTA, CDR2 FQGTGA.

This clonotype came up many times. The genes are TRBV20-1 and TRBJ2-1; 7 bases map to TRBD1. Losses at the gene ends were 5 bases for V and 4 bases for J; bases not matched to a gene: 2. Germline CDR1 is DFQATT and CDR2 is SNEGSKA (reference sequence). This CDR3 is 12 amino acids long. The CDR3 region has the DNA TGCAGTGCTGAGGGGGCATACAATGAGCAGTTCTTC. This sequence encodes CSAEGAYNEQFF.

This clonotype came up many times. The chain recombines TRBV6-5 with TRBJ2-3; tentatively, D is TRBD1 (5 bases). The CDR3 spans 16 residues. V was clipped by 0 bases and J by 2 bases, with 12 bases between them. CDR1 MNHEY and CDR2 SVGAGI come from the germline V gene. In DNA, the CDR3 is TGTGCCAGCAGTTACTCGGAAGACAGACCCACAGATACGCAGTATTTT. Its protein product is CASSYSEDRPTDTQYF.

This clonotype was seen at least ten times. The CDR3 protein is CASSQDRRTGELFF. Here the CDR3 DNA reads TGTGCCAGCAGCCAAGATCGGCGAACCGGGGAGCTGTTTTTT. This chain links TRBV14 with TRBJ2-2; D call uncertain. The germline V gene encodes CDR1 SGHDN and CDR2 FVKESK. Between the trimmed V and J ends, which lost 0 bases and 5 bases, there was a span of 7 bases. This CDR3 comprises 14 residues.

This clonotype was counted ten times or more. The J gene is TRBJ1-1, the V gene TRBV28, with 9 bases matching TRBD1. J lost 11 bases, V lost 6 bases, and 7 bases had no gene match. The CDR3 is made up of 12 amino acids. Per the germline V gene, CDR1 is MDHEN and CDR2 is SYDVKM. CDR3 sequence (DNA): TGTGCCAGCAGCCCCCGGACAGGGGCTGCTTTCTTT. Its translation is CASSPRTGAAFF.

The chain combines TRBV9 with TRBJ1-4, with unresolved D. Trimming took off 2 bases at V and 4 bases at J, with 9 bases between the two ends. CDR1 and CDR2 from the germline V gene are SGDLS and YYNGEE. CDR3 length equals 14 residues. The CDR3 DNA is TGTGCCAGCAGCGTGGACGGTGTTAATGAAAAACTGTTTTTT. Protein sequence: CASSVDGVNEKLFF.

This clonotype was observed at least ten times. The chain uses TRBV12-3 or TRBV12-4 and TRBJ2-7, with 7 positions matching TRBD1. This CDR3 is built from 14 residues. V lost 5 bases and J lost 3; bases outside the gene matches: 7. CDR3 bases: TGTGCCAGCAGTCTCAGGGGGTCAGACTACGAGCAGTACTTC. This sequence encodes CASSLRGSDYEQYF.

This clonotype was seen a handful of times. V usage is TRBV20-1 and J usage is TRBJ2-3; no firm D call. V was pared by 0 bases and J by 4 bases, with 11 bases between. This CDR3 has 14 amino acids. Germline assignment: CDR1 DFQATT and CDR2 SNEGSKA (reference sequence). Here the CDR3 reads CSARDFRGSDTQYF. Written as DNA, the CDR3 is TGCAGTGCTAGAGATTTTAGAGGTTCAGATACGCAGTATTTT.

This clonotype was counted at least ten times. The chain couples TRBV28 to TRBJ1-5, with D possibly being TRBD1 (6 bases). Germline CDR1 is MDHEN and CDR2 is SYDVKM. V gave up 5 bases and J gave up 4 bases, with 9 bases separating them. CDR3 size: 13 residues. CDR3 sequence: CASSRDNNQPQHF. The CDR3 DNA is TGTGCCAGCAGTAGGGACAATAATCAGCCCCAGCATTTT.

This clonotype has just a few counts. A much larger clone sits a single nucleotide away, making a read error possible. This chain connects TRBV5-4 to TRBJ1-1, with D tentatively TRBD1 (6 bases). There are 16 residues in the CDR3. Trimming pared 1 base from V and 3 bases from J, leaving 16 bases between. The V gene's germline CDR1 is SGHNT and CDR2 YYREEE (reference sequence). The CDR3 DNA follows: TGTGCCAGCAGCTTGATGGAGGGAGGGGGGGACACTGAAGCTTTCTTT. It encodes CASSLMEGGGDTEAFF.